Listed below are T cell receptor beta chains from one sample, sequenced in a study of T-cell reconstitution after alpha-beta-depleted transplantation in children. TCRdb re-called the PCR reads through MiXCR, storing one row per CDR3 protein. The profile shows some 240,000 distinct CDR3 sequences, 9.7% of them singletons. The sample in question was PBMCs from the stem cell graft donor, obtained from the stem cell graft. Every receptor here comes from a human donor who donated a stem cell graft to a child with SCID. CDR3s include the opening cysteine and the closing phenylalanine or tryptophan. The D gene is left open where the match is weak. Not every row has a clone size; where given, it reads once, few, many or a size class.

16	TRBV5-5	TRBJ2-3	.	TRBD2	CVSSLDGLADTDTQYF	TGTGTCAGCAGCTTGGATGGACTAGCGGACACAGATACGCAGTATTTT
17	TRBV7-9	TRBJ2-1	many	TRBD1	CASSGRTGALPYNEQFF	TGTGCCAGCAGCGGTAGGACAGGAGCTCTCCCCTACAATGAGCAGTTCTTC
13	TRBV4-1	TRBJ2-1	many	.	CASSQDLTYEQFF	TGCGCCAGCAGCCAAGATTTGACCTATGAGCAGTTCTTC
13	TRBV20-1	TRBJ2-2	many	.	CSAREGNTGELFF	TGCAGTGCTAGGGAGGGGAACACCGGGGAGCTGTTTTTT
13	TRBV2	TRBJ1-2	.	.	CASRPTGTYGYTF	TGTGCCAGCAGGCCCACAGGGACCTATGGCTACACCTTC
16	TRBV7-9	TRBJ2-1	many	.	CASSPPGGSGYNEQFF	TGTGCCAGCAGCCCCCCCGGGGGCTCGGGTTACAATGAGCAGTTCTTC
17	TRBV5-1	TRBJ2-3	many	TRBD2	CASSLMRLAGATDTQYF	TGCGCCAGCAGCTTGATGAGACTAGCGGGCGCCACAGATACGCAGTATTTT
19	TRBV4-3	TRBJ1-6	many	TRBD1	CASSAFRDRGTLENSPLHF	TGCGCCAGCAGCGCATTCCGGGACAGGGGCACCTTGGAGAATTCACCCCTCCACTTT
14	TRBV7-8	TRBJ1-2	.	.	CASSFSGGDYGYTF	TGTGCCAGCAGCTTTTCCGGGGGCGACTATGGCTACACCTTC
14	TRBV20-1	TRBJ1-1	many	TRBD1	CSARDRRGHTEAFF	TGCAGTGCTAGAGATAGAAGGGGGCACACTGAAGCTTTCTTT